Here is one T cell receptor beta chain with its context. Its antigen is still unknown. V dropped 7 bases and J dropped 6; count of bases not matched to a gene: 10. This CDR3 contains 15 residues. Germline V CDR1 and CDR2: SGHRS, YFSETQ. The sample is drawn from a study of CD8+ T cells in alopecia areata. Stated treatment: oral pan-JAK inhibitor, 5-10 mg twice daily. It was from alopecia areata patients that lesional scalp punch biopsies and peripheral blood were collected. PBMCs yielded sorted CD4+ and CD8+ T cells. Study-level results: With just one nonresponder, it is still uncertain whether baseline CD8+ expansion relates to response. Lesional scalp exceeded normal scalp in clonality, especially in alopecia totalis/universalis.

As the sequencing template, cDNA was produced by extracting RNA and reverse transcribing it. Sequencing was performed with immunoSEQ multiplex PCR; in TCRdb, only in-frame clones are kept and a portion is missing. The profile covers 98,000 or so clones, with roughly 64% appearing a single time and roughly a sixth taken by the ten largest. The specimen was CD8+ T cells sorted from blood, collected at week 4, from a patient treated with tofacitinib. The TCR sequence derives from a human donor with alopecia areata. The chain employs TRBV5-1 and TRBJ2-2; 9 bases fit TRBD2. The CDR3 spells CASGLAGAPPGELFF. Here the CDR3 DNA reads TGCGCCAGCGGGTTAGCGGGAGCCCCTCCCGGGGAGCTGTTTTTT.